The text below deals with one T cell receptor (beta chain). The sample comes from a study of OX40 agonist ivuxolimab in advanced cancers. On the study more broadly: Every 2 weeks, ivuxolimab was infused into the patients intravenously at between 0.01 and 10 mg/kg.

Sampling of blood occurred at baseline, cycle 4 day 1, and cycle 7 day 1. Sequenced by immunoSEQ multiplex PCR; TCRdb stores in-frame clones only, minus some. Of 75,000 to 100,000 clones listed, about 84% were seen once; the top ten hold around 5%. Trimming removed 2 bases from V and 0 bases from J, with 7 bases in between. Germline V CDR1 and CDR2: LNHDA, SQIVND (reference sequence). CDR3 length: 14 residues. The chain couples TRBV19 to TRBJ1-1; D remains unclear. This material consisted of CD4+ or CD8+ T cells sorted from blood, taken in a trial of the OX40 agonist ivuxolimab. The TCR was taken from an adult with an advanced solid tumor such as melanoma, head and neck, liver or kidney cancer. CDR3 nucleotides: TGTGCCAGTAGTATACGGAAGGTGAACACTGAAGCTTTCTTT. Its protein product is CASSIRKVNTEAFF. The full variable domain, its missing parts supplied by reference TRBV19 and TRBJ1-1, is DGGITQSPKYLFRKEGQNVTLSCEQNLNHDAMYWYRQDPGQGLRLIYYSQIVNDFQKGDIAEGYSVSREKKESFPLTVTSAQKNPTAFYLCASSIRKVNTEAFFGQGTRLTVV.